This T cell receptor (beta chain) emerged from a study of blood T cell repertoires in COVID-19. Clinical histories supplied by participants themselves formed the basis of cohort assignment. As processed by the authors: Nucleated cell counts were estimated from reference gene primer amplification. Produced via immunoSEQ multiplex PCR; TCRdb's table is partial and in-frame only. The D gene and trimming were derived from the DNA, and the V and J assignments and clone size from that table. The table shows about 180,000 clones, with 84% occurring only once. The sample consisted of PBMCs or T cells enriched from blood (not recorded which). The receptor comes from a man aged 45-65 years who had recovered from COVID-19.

The chain's CDR3 is CASSESGINEKLFF. The CDR3 DNA is TGTGCCAGCAGTGAATCGGGAATTAATGAAAAACTGTTTTTT. The chain carries TRBV6-1 and TRBJ1-4, with no clear D. This CDR3 has 14 residues. Germline CDR1 and CDR2: MNHNS and SASEGT. V was cut by 2 bases and J by 4 bases, with 8 bases left in between.